The present TCR beta chain was sequenced within a study of blood T cell repertoires in COVID-19. About the research overall: The origin of the acute and convalescent COVID-19 samples was the United States, Italy and Spain.

Seattle enrolled patients during active infection and tracked them longitudinally. TCRdb keeps only in-frame clones here, not all; method: immunoSEQ multiplex PCR. Of some 190,000 clones in the sample, around 81% are singletons; the top ten hold roughly 9.6%. Deletions cut 7 bases from V and 6 bases from J, with 9 bases between. The CDR3 has 11 amino acids. Per the germline V gene, CDR1 is MNHNY and CDR2 is SVGAGI (reference sequence). The clonotype originates from a woman aged 40 to 50 with COVID-19, enrolled during active disease. The chain recombines TRBV6-6 with TRBJ1-2; D is possibly TRBD1 (5 bases). The sample consisted of peripheral blood. The CDR3 DNA sequence: TGTGCCAGCAATAGGGGCGATGGCTACACCTTC. Amino acid sequence: CASNRGDGYTF.